This TCR beta chain originates from a study of blood T cell repertoires in COVID-19. In the study overall: From the United States, Italy and Spain came samples of acute and convalescent COVID-19. PBMCs, B-cell-depleted T cells, or T cells were the source of the cDNA or gDNA that made up the material.

As processed by the authors: Amplifying reference gene primers gave estimates of nucleated cell counts. Measured with immunoSEQ multiplex PCR; TCRdb has only the in-frame clones, and not every one. For V, J and clone size, that table is used; D and trimming come from the DNA. The table shows more than 200,000 clones, with more than 70% occurring only once. The trim removed 4 bases at V and 0 bases at J, leaving 6 bases unmatched. The CDR3 contains 15 residues. Per the germline V gene, CDR1 is MNHEY and CDR2 is SMNVEV (reference sequence). This clonotype was sampled from a woman aged 40 to 50 who had recovered from COVID-19. Source material: peripheral blood. V and J are TRBV27 and TRBJ2-7, with 7 bases matching TRBD2. Here the CDR3 reads CASSSPSGPSYEQYF. CDR3 nucleotides: TGTGCCAGCAGTTCACCTAGCGGACCCTCCTACGAGCAGTACTTC.